Each of the 23 T cell receptor beta chains below was sequenced from the same sample in a study of T cell repertoires in cytomegalovirus infection. One entry per CDR3 protein results from TCRdb running MiXCR on the reads. The table has approximately 500,000 distinct CDR3 sequences, roughly 10% seen once; the top ten hold roughly a tenth. The sample taken for sequencing was PBMCs. The receptors were sampled from a human donor in good health (CMV status not recorded). Some clones in this sample may be carry-over from other donors' samples.

The rearrangement uses TRBV28 and TRBJ1-5; 11 bases line up with TRBD1. After removal of 3 bases from V and 6 bases from J, the junction contained 4 bases not matched to a gene. The length of the CDR3 is 15 residues. Germline V gene sequence: CDR1 MDHEN, CDR2 SYDVKM. As DNA, the CDR3 is TGTGCCAGCAGTTTCAGGACAGGGGGCGGTCAGCCCCAGCATTTT. Protein: CASSFRTGGGQPQHF.

This chain joins TRBV6-6 and TRBJ2-2; perhaps D is TRBD1 or TRBD2 (7 bases each). The CDR3 is made up of 15 amino acids. The V gene lost 1 base and the J gene lost 5 bases, with 11 bases spanning the gap. In germline, CDR1 is MNHNY, CDR2 SVGAGI (reference sequence). CDR3 bases: TGTGCCAGCAGTTACTTCAGGGGGGGGACCGGGGAGCTGTTTTTT. It codes for CASSYFRGGTGELFF.

As for this clonotype: It may be a read error: a sequence one base away is much more abundant. J is TRBJ1-5 and V is TRBV15; 9 bases line up with TRBD1. CDR3 length equals 16 residues. Germline-derived CDR1 and CDR2 are LNHNV and YYDKDF (reference sequence). DNA of the CDR3: TGTGCCACCAGCACCGGACAGGGGATTGACAATCGGCCCCAGCATTTT. This sequence encodes CATSTGQGIDNRPQHF.

The rearrangement uses TRBV30 and TRBJ1-1; D is unresolved. Germline V gives CDR1 GTSNPN, CDR2 SVGIG (reference sequence). This CDR3 contains 14 residues. The V gene lost 1 base and the J gene lost 7 bases, with 16 bases spanning the gap. CDR3 protein: CAWSGQVAYSEAFF. CDR3 in DNA: TGTGCCTGGAGTGGCCAAGTGGCTTACAGTGAAGCTTTCTTT.

The table lists this clonotype with a few counts. The J gene is TRBJ1-4, the V gene TRBV19; TRBD1 aligns across 7 bases. The CDR3 sequence is 15 residues long. In germline, CDR1 is LNHDA, CDR2 SQIVND (reference sequence). V lost 3 bases to trimming and J lost 8 bases; unmatched junction nucleotides: 9. CDR3 nucleotide sequence: TGTGCCAGTAGTATTTCAAGAAGGGGGCGGGAAAAACTGTTTTTT. It codes for CASSISRRGREKLFF.

This clonotype was counted many times. The chain joins TRBV24-1 to TRBJ1-2; no clear D gene. The CDR3 has 12 amino acids. The germline CDR1 and CDR2 sequences are KGHDR and SFDVKD. The V end was cut by 0 bases, the J end by 6 bases, with 4 bases between. The DNA of the CDR3 is TGTGCCACCAGTGATTTGTCCGATGGCTACACCTTC. As protein: CATSDLSDGYTF.

This clonotype appeared many times. This sequence joins TRBV24-1 and TRBJ1-6, with 8 bases fitting TRBD1. Germline values: CDR1 KGHDR, CDR2 SFDVKD. V shed 5 bases, J shed 7 bases, and the junction held 0 bases outside the gene matches. The CDR3 covers 13 residues. CDR3: CATSGDRNSPLHF. The CDR3 region has the DNA TGTGCCACCAGTGGGGACAGGAATTCACCCCTCCACTTT.

Many counts were recorded for this clonotype. This chain uses TRBV12-3 or TRBV12-4 with TRBJ2-1; 11 bases are shared with TRBD2. The CDR3 extends over 18 amino acids. The V and J ends lost 5 bases and 8 bases, in that order; junction bases with no gene match: 17. The CDR3 protein is CASSKPPLLAGAGDEQFF. As DNA, the CDR3 is TGTGCCAGCAGTAAGCCCCCCCTACTAGCGGGAGCGGGCGATGAGCAGTTCTTC.

V is TRBV28 and J is TRBJ1-5, with 7 bases lining up with TRBD1. Germline-derived CDR1 and CDR2 are MDHEN and SYDVKM. There are 16 residues in the CDR3. Germline trimming cut 3 bases from V and 6 bases from J; bases unmatched to any gene: 11. As DNA, the CDR3 is TGTGCCAGCAGTTTGCCTGTAGGGGGCCAGGGTCAGCCCCAGCATTTT. Amino acid sequence: CASSLPVGGQGQPQHF.

Of note for this clonotype: This sequence may be a read error, since a much larger clone differs from it by one base. The chain has TRBV6-6 and TRBJ1-1, with D tentatively TRBD1 (5 bases). Looked up from germline, CDR1 is MNHNY and CDR2 is SVGAGI (reference sequence). The CDR3 contains 14 residues. Trimming removed 0 bases from V and 3 bases from J, with 8 bases in between. CDR3 sequence: CASSYSPGDTEAFF. CDR3 sequence (DNA): TGTGCCAGCAGTTACTCGCCGGGGGACACTGAAGCTTTCTTT.

In this sample, this clonotype turned up many times. The rearrangement links TRBV27 to TRBJ2-1; D tentatively fits TRBD1 or TRBD2 (6 bases each). V lost 5 bases, J lost 9 bases, and 17 bases lay in between. In germline, CDR1 is MNHEY, CDR2 SMNVEV (reference sequence). This CDR3 has 14 amino acids. The CDR3 nucleotides are TGTGCCAGCAGTCCTCCCGTGGGGGGCAGTGAGCAGTTCTTC. It translates to CASSPPVGGSEQFF.

A remark on this clonotype: This may stem from a read error, because a much larger clone lies one nucleotide away. The gene calls are TRBV7-2 and TRBJ1-5; D is ambiguous. The germline V and J ends were trimmed by 7 bases and 2 bases, with 9 bases remaining between them. The CDR3 contains 13 residues. Germline V gene sequence: CDR1 SGHTA, CDR2 FQGNSA. CDR3 DNA: TGTGCCAGCACTTTGGCAGGCAATCAGCCCCAGCATTTT. It encodes CASTLAGNQPQHF.

In its sample, this clonotype was seen many times. The V gene is TRBV19, the J gene TRBJ1-2, with 7 bases fitting TRBD1. The CDR3 runs to 13 residues. V lost 6 bases and J lost 7; bases outside the gene matches: 8. Germline V gene sequence: CDR1 LNHDA, CDR2 SQIVND (reference sequence). CDR3 in amino acids: CASRKQGSGGYTF. The CDR3 region has the DNA TGTGCCAGTAGAAAACAGGGGTCGGGTGGCTACACCTTC.

The gene calls are TRBV11-2 and TRBJ2-5; 8 nucleotides match TRBD2. The CDR3 has 18 amino acids. From germline, CDR1 is SGHAT and CDR2 FQNNGV. With V trimmed by 0 bases and J by 1 base, 10 bases remained unmatched. Written as DNA, the CDR3 is TGTGCCAGCAGCTTAGATAGAAGGGAGCGGGGGCTCCAAGAGACCCAGTACTTC. Translated, it gives CASSLDRRERGLQETQYF. The entire variable domain, with the rest obtained from reference TRBV11-2 and TRBJ2-5, is as follows: EAGVAQSPRYKIIEKRQSVAFWCNPISGHATLYWYQQILGQGPKLLIQFQNNGVVDDSQLPKDRFSAERLKGVDSTLKIQPAKLEDSAVYLCASSLDRRERGLQETQYFGPGTRLLVL.

The table lists this clonotype with many counts. The J gene is TRBJ2-1, the V gene TRBV14; 11 positions agree with TRBD2. The CDR3 runs to 18 residues. Germline V lookup: CDR1 SGHDN, CDR2 FVKESK. The V gene end was trimmed by 3 bases and the J gene end by 0 bases; junction bases not matched to a gene: 7. In DNA, the CDR3 is TGTGCCAGCAGCCATAGCGGGAGGGCCCCCAGCTCCTACAATGAGCAGTTCTTC. It translates to CASSHSGRAPSSYNEQFF.

V is TRBV6-5 and J is TRBJ1-3; the D gene is possibly TRBD1 (5 bases). The CDR3 sequence is 15 residues long. The V end lost 0 bases, the J end lost 6 bases, and 12 bases lay between the germline ends. The germline V gene has CDR1 MNHEY and CDR2 SVGAGI. The CDR3: CASSYSKQGPNTIYF. The CDR3 DNA sequence: TGTGCCAGCAGTTACTCGAAGCAGGGTCCAAACACCATATATTTT.

This clonotype was recorded a few times. The CDR3 region has the DNA TGTGCCAGCACCCCAGAGCGGAATGAAGCTTTCTTT. Its protein product is CASTPERNEAFF. V usage is TRBV18 and J usage is TRBJ1-1; no firm D call. Trimming removed 8 bases at V and 7 bases at J, with 14 bases between. The length of the CDR3 is 12 residues. Germline lookup yields CDR1 KGHSH and CDR2 LQKENI.

V usage is TRBV7-3 and J usage is TRBJ2-1; no firm D call. The ends were cut back, 5 bases at V and 0 bases at J, with 8 bases in the middle. Germline-derived CDR1 and CDR2 are SGHTA and FQGTGA. This CDR3 has 14 amino acids. The CDR3 here is CASSPEYSYNEQFF. The CDR3 DNA reads TGTGCCAGCAGCCCGGAGTACTCCTACAATGAGCAGTTCTTC.

This clonotype showed up many times. The rearrangement links TRBV7-9 to TRBJ1-4, with 9 nucleotides matching TRBD1. Germline V gene lookup returns CDR1 SEHNR and CDR2 FQNEAQ (reference sequence). V shed 5 bases, J shed 8 bases, and the junction held 9 bases outside the gene matches. This CDR3 comprises 15 residues. This CDR3 is CASSGPGQGVEKLFF. CDR3 DNA sequence: TGTGCCAGCAGCGGGCCGGGACAGGGAGTGGAAAAACTGTTTTTT.

This clonotype has ten or more counts. The chain recombines TRBV19 with TRBJ2-5; 9 positions match TRBD1. The trim removed 4 bases at V and 2 bases at J, leaving 2 bases unmatched. The CDR3 totals 14 residues. Germline CDR1 reads LNHDA; CDR2 reads SQIVND (reference sequence). The CDR3 loop is CASSNDRGQETQYF. The DNA for the CDR3 is TGTGCCAGTAGTAACGACAGGGGGCAAGAGACCCAGTACTTC.

This clonotype was detected many times. This sequence joins TRBV19 and TRBJ2-2, with 10 bases fitting TRBD2. In germline, CDR1 is LNHDA, CDR2 SQIVND (reference sequence). Trimming removed 7 bases from V and 2 bases from J; junction bases left unmatched: 4. This CDR3 contains 15 residues. The CDR3, as DNA: TGTGCCAGTACTTCACTAGCGGGAAACACCGGGGAGCTGTTTTTT. As protein: CASTSLAGNTGELFF.

This clonotype was counted a few times. J is TRBJ2-2 and V is TRBV29-1; no reliable D call. CDR3 size: 14 residues. Per germline, CDR1 SQVTM and CDR2 ANQGSEA. The V end was cut by 6 bases, the J end by 2 bases, with 13 bases between. CDR3 amino acids: CSVGGRSNTGELFF. The CDR3 DNA reads TGCAGCGTCGGCGGCAGGAGTAACACCGGGGAGCTGTTTTTT.

This chain uses TRBV29-1 with TRBJ2-1; TRBD1 agrees at 9 bases. The CDR3 extends over 14 amino acids. Per germline, CDR1 SQVTM and CDR2 ANQGSEA. The V and J ends lost 7 bases and 3 bases, in that order; junction bases with no gene match: 7. CDR3 sequence: CSAPWTGVYNEQFF. In nucleotides, the CDR3 is TGCAGCGCCCCATGGACAGGGGTCTACAATGAGCAGTTCTTC.